What follows are 28 T cell receptor beta chains derived from one specimen sequenced in a study of blood T cell repertoires in COVID-19. Repertoires were generated with immunoSEQ multiplex PCR, while TCRdb's copy carries only in-frame clones and drops some. The repertoire holds some 250,000 clones, with over 70% as singletons. Sample: peripheral blood. Source of these receptors: a man aged 40-49 years with acute or convalescent COVID-19.

The CDR3 is CASSQVLRGTDTQYF. CDR3 DNA sequence: TGTGCCAGCAGCCAAGTCCTGAGGGGGACAGATACGCAGTATTTT. This chain uses TRBV14 with TRBJ2-3; D perhaps matches TRBD1 (6 bases). Germline V gene sequence: CDR1 SGHDN, CDR2 FVKESK. The CDR3 has 15 residues. V was cut by 1 base and J by 3 bases, with 11 bases left in between.

The chain couples TRBV10-3 to TRBJ2-7; 7 bases fit TRBD1. The J segment lost 5 bases and the V segment lost 6 bases, leaving 13 bases of the junction unmatched. The CDR3 totals 15 residues. Germline V gene lookup returns CDR1 ENHRY and CDR2 SYGVKD. In nucleotides, the CDR3 is TGTGCCATCAGCTCCGATCCAACAGGGGCGAACGAGCAGTACTTC. As protein: CAISSDPTGANEQYF.

This clone was found once. The rearrangement uses TRBV4-2 and TRBJ1-2; TRBD1 matches 7 bases. The germline V gene has CDR1 LGHNA and CDR2 YNFKEQ. Trimming at V came to 0 bases and at J to 7 bases, leaving 8 bases not matched to a gene. The CDR3 runs 15 residues. CDR3: CASSQDINRGSGYTF. The DNA of the CDR3 is TGTGCCAGCAGCCAAGATATAAACAGGGGAAGTGGCTACACCTTC.

The chain joins TRBV4-1 to TRBJ1-2; TRBD1 matches at 7 bases. This CDR3 comprises 17 residues. Looked up from germline, CDR1 is MGHRA and CDR2 is YSYEKL. The ends lost 3 bases at V and 1 base at J; junction bases unmatched: 11. Here the CDR3 DNA reads TGCGCCAGCAGCCACGTTCCCGGACAGGTGATTAACTATGGCTACACCTTC. The encoded protein is CASSHVPGQVINYGYTF.

The genes are TRBV19 and TRBJ1-5; TRBD1 aligns across 11 bases. CDR1 is LNHDA, CDR2 SQIVND, per germline (reference sequence). This CDR3 region has 16 residues. V trimming: 3 bases; J trimming: 3 bases; junction bases outside the gene matches: 4. DNA for the CDR3: TGTGCCAGTAGTATCGGGACAGGGGGACTCAATCAGCCCCAGCATTTT. Amino acid sequence: CASSIGTGGLNQPQHF.

The chain combines TRBV5-1 with TRBJ1-2, with D perhaps TRBD1 (6 bases). Trimming left V 4 bases short and J 6 bases short, with 19 bases between. Germline V gene data show CDR1 as SGHRS and CDR2 as YFSETQ. CDR3 length: 15 residues. CDR3 in amino acids: CASSQGSSWPDGYTF. DNA for the CDR3: TGCGCCAGCAGCCAGGGGAGCTCTTGGCCGGATGGCTACACCTTC.

The CDR3 sequence: CASSLPGLAGWSDTQYF. In nucleotides, the CDR3 is TGTGCCAGCAGCCTCCCGGGACTAGCGGGTTGGTCAGATACGCAGTATTTT. V usage is TRBV3-1 (or the pseudogene TRBV3-2) and J usage is TRBJ2-3; the match to TRBD2 covers 12 bases. Germline trimming cut 4 bases from V and 4 bases from J; bases unmatched to any gene: 9. The V gene's germline CDR1 is LGHDT and CDR2 YNNKEL (reference sequence). The CDR3 sequence is 17 residues long.

The CDR3, as DNA: TGCGCCAGCAGCCAACGATACCTAGGGCAGGGCCAAGAGACCCAGTACTTC. This encodes CASSQRYLGQGQETQYF. The rearrangement joins TRBV4-3 to TRBJ2-5, with a tentative D call TRBD1 (5 bases). V lost 2 bases and J lost 1, with 17 bases in between. This CDR3 is built from 17 residues. Per germline, CDR1 LGHNA and CDR2 YSLEER.

The V gene is TRBV3-1 (or the pseudogene TRBV3-2), the J gene TRBJ2-7; 7 bases map to TRBD2. Losses at the gene ends were 3 bases for V and 7 bases for J; bases not matched to a gene: 15. The CDR3 has 16 amino acids. Germline loops: CDR1 LGHDT, CDR2 YNNKEL (reference sequence). DNA of the CDR3: TGTGCCAGCAGCCAGTTGCCGGGGGGTAGCCCACAAGAGCAGTACTTC. It yields the protein CASSQLPGGSPQEQYF.

The J gene is TRBJ2-1, the V gene TRBV11-3; D is undetermined. The germline V gene has CDR1 SGHNT and CDR2 YENEEA. The V end was cut by 6 bases, the J end by 9 bases, with 12 bases between. The CDR3 loop spans 12 amino acids. The CDR3 DNA is TGTGCCAGCAGTCCCCGAGGTGGTGAGCAGTTCTTC. Translating gives CASSPRGGEQFF. The variable domain in full, completed from reference TRBV11-3 and TRBJ2-1, reads EAGVVQSPRYKIIEKKQPVAFWCNPISGHNTLYWYLQNLGQGPELLIRYENEEAVDDSQLPKDRFSAERLKGVDSTLKIQPAELGDSAVYLCASSPRGGEQFFGPGTRLTVL.

The V and J genes are TRBV3-1 (or the pseudogene TRBV3-2) and TRBJ1-3, with D maybe TRBD1 (5 bases). This CDR3 is built from 19 residues. Germline V lookup: CDR1 LGHDT, CDR2 YNNKEL (reference sequence). Trimming shortened V by 0 bases and J by 7 bases, and 25 bases separated the two germline ends. CDR3 DNA: TGTGCCAGCAGCCAAGAGGATGGTACCTTTTCGGGGGGGTCCAACACCATATATTTT. The encoded protein is CASSQEDGTFSGGSNTIYF.

V and J are TRBV6-4 and TRBJ2-1; tentative D call: TRBD1 (6 bases). V was pared by 8 bases and J by 0 bases, with 14 bases between. CDR3 length: 15 residues. In germline, CDR1 is MRHNA, CDR2 SNTAGT. The CDR3 sequence is CASGRDTGSYNEQFF. In DNA form, the CDR3 reads TGTGCCAGCGGCCGGGACACCGGCTCCTACAATGAGCAGTTCTTC.

The V gene is TRBV18, the J gene TRBJ1-2; D unclear. The CDR3 consists of 15 residues. With 0 bases removed from V and 4 bases from J, the gap between germline ends came to 12 bases. Germline CDR1 reads KGHSH; CDR2 reads LQKENI. The CDR3 coding sequence is TGTGCCAGCTCACCACCGTATCCGGGGAGCTATGGCTACACCTTC. Residues: CASSPPYPGSYGYTF.

The sample holds a few counts of this clone. The V gene is TRBV6-5, the J gene TRBJ2-7; a possible D gene is TRBD2 (5 bases). Germline CDR1 reads MNHEY; CDR2 reads SVGAGI. The V end was cut by 10 bases, the J end by 7 bases, with 17 bases between. The CDR3 contains 12 residues. The CDR3 loop reads CATHRELKEQYF. The CDR3 DNA is TGTGCCACCCATCGGGAACTAAAGGAGCAGTACTTC.

The chain joins TRBV7-2 to TRBJ2-1; D gene ambiguous. The CDR3 sequence is 13 residues long. Trimming removed 5 bases from V and 5 bases from J, with 10 bases in between. Germline V gene sequence: CDR1 SGHTA, CDR2 FQGNSA. The CDR3 sequence: CASSGAINNEQFF. CDR3 DNA: TGTGCCAGCAGCGGTGCTATCAACAATGAGCAGTTCTTC.

This clone was counted once. The gene calls are TRBV6-5 and TRBJ2-7; TRBD2 might be the D (6 bases). The CDR3 loop spans 14 amino acids. Germline V lookup: CDR1 MNHEY, CDR2 SVGAGI. Trimming cost V 6 bases and J 3 bases, with 15 bases left between them. Written as DNA, the CDR3 is TGTGCCAGCAGAGGACACGCGGGGAACTACGAGCAGTACTTC. Translated, it gives CASRGHAGNYEQYF.

The chain uses TRBV29-1 and TRBJ2-1; 9 bases are shared with TRBD2. The V and J ends lost 6 bases and 10 bases, in that order; junction bases with no gene match: 10. Germline-derived CDR1 and CDR2 are SQVTM and ANQGSEA. The CDR3 is 13 residues long. The DNA for the CDR3 is TGCAGCGTCCAACGCGGGAGGGAAAGCGAGCAGTTCTTC. This codes for CSVQRGRESEQFF.

This chain uses TRBV19 with TRBJ1-6; maybe TRBD1 (5 bases). Germline V CDR1 and CDR2: LNHDA, SQIVND (reference sequence). The CDR3 contains 16 residues. V lost 10 bases to trimming and J lost 4 bases, with 20 bases between them. In DNA form, the CDR3 reads TGTGCCACCCTTGACAGCAGAAGAAGGTATAATTCACCCCTCCACTTT. Translating it yields CATLDSRRRYNSPLHF.

This chain connects TRBV15 to TRBJ1-5; perhaps TRBD1 as D (5 bases). The CDR3 is 14 residues long. Trimming cost V 6 bases and J 4 bases, with 13 bases left between them. Looked up from germline, CDR1 is LNHNV and CDR2 is YYDKDF (reference sequence). The CDR3 bases are TGTGCCACCAGTTTGGACATCTCAAATCAGCCCCAGCATTTT. Translation: CATSLDISNQPQHF.

This clone was picked up one time. This sequence joins TRBV18 and TRBJ1-1; TRBD1 matches 10 bases. Germline V CDR1 and CDR2: KGHSH, LQKENI. Trimming removed 4 bases from V and 1 base from J; junction bases left unmatched: 3. The CDR3 is 15 residues long. The CDR3 region is CASSLRTGGNTEAFF. CDR3 sequence (DNA): TGTGCCAGCTCACTTCGGACAGGGGGGAACACTGAAGCTTTCTTT.

The rearrangement joins TRBV19 to TRBJ1-1, with a weak D call TRBD1 (5 bases). Germline V gene lookup returns CDR1 LNHDA and CDR2 SQIVND (reference sequence). This CDR3 is built from 15 residues. Trimming took off 11 bases at V and 1 base at J, with 20 bases between the two ends. The DNA of the CDR3 is TGTGCCTCCAAAACAAGAACAGGTTGGAACACTGAAGCTTTCTTT. Amino acids: CASKTRTGWNTEAFF.

The V gene is TRBV6-5, the J gene TRBJ1-2, with D uncertain. The V end lost 5 bases, the J end lost 5 bases, and 12 bases lay between the germline ends. CDR3 length equals 13 residues. The germline CDR1 and CDR2 sequences are MNHEY and SVGAGI. CDR3 region: CASSIAGIYGYTF. The CDR3 DNA sequence: TGTGCCAGCAGTATCGCCGGGATATATGGCTACACCTTC.

This clone was observed a few times. V is TRBV5-6 and J is TRBJ2-7; TRBD1 agrees at 11 bases. The junction had 10 bases not matched to a gene; V was cut back by 4 bases and J by 10 bases. The CDR3 is 14 amino acids. Germline V gives CDR1 SGHDT, CDR2 YYEEEE. The CDR3: CASSPGTGGSSQYF. DNA for the CDR3: TGTGCCAGCAGCCCAGGGACAGGGGGGTCCTCCCAGTACTTC.

The chain employs TRBV7-2 and TRBJ1-1; a possible D gene is TRBD1 (6 bases). Germline V gene sequence: CDR1 SGHTA, CDR2 FQGNSA. V was trimmed by 2 bases and J by 3 bases, leaving 10 bases between them. This CDR3 is built from 14 residues. Written as DNA, the CDR3 is TGTGCCAGCAGCTTAAACAGGGATGACACTGAAGCTTTCTTT. Translated, it gives CASSLNRDDTEAFF. Combining the CDR3 with reference TRBV7-2 and TRBJ1-1 gives the whole variable domain GAGVSQSPSNKVTEKGKDVELRCDPISGHTALYWYRQSLGQGLEFLIYFQGNSAPDKSGLPSDRFSAERTGGSVSTLTIQRTQQEDSAVYLCASSLNRDDTEAFFGQGTRLTVV.

V usage is TRBV12-3 or TRBV12-4 and J usage is TRBJ1-1; perhaps TRBD1 as D (5 bases). CDR3 size: 11 residues. Between the trimmed V and J ends, which lost 10 bases and 5 bases, there was a span of 11 bases. In DNA, the CDR3 is TGTGCCATTTCCAGGGCAACTGAAGCTTTCTTT. As protein: CAISRATEAFF.

This clone showed up just a few times. The chain combines TRBV5-6 with TRBJ2-3, with 9 bases lining up with TRBD2. J was trimmed by 4 bases and V by 4 bases; bases with no gene match: 10. This CDR3 has 16 amino acids. Germline V lookup: CDR1 SGHDT, CDR2 YYEEEE. The CDR3 spells CASSTGAGLAADTQYF. In DNA form, the CDR3 reads TGTGCCAGCAGCACGGGCGCGGGACTAGCCGCAGATACGCAGTATTTT.

The gene calls are TRBV4-2 and TRBJ1-1, with a possible D match to TRBD1 (5 bases). V lost 0 bases and J lost 4, with 9 bases in between. The CDR3 covers 14 residues. Germline V CDR1 and CDR2: LGHNA, YNFKEQ. The CDR3 DNA is TGTGCCAGCAGCCAAGATACCAGGGTCACTGAAGCTTTCTTT. Amino acids: CASSQDTRVTEAFF.

The chain uses TRBV25-1 and TRBJ1-4, with 9 bases fitting TRBD1. This CDR3 comprises 14 residues. In germline, CDR1 is MGHDK, CDR2 SYGVNS. J gave up 7 bases and V 3 bases, and 3 bases lay outside the gene matches. CDR3 sequence reads: CASSEDRGGEKLFF. CDR3 nucleotide sequence: TGTGCCAGCAGTGAGGACAGGGGTGGTGAAAAACTGTTTTTT. Supplemented by reference TRBV25-1 and TRBJ1-4, the full variable domain reads EADIYQTPRYLVIGTGKKITLECSQTMGHDKMYWYQQDPGMELHLIHYSYGVNSTEKGDLSSESTVSRIRTEHFPLTLESARPSHTSQYLCASSEDRGGEKLFFGSGTQLSVL.